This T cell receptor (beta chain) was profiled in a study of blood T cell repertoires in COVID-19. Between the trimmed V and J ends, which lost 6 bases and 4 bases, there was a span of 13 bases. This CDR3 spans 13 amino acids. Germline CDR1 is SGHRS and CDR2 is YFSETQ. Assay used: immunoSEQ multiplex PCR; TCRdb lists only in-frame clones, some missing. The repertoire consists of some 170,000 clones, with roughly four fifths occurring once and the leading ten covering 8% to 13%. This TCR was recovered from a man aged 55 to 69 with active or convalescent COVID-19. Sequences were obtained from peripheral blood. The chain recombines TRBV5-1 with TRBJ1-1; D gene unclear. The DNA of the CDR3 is TGCGCCAGCATGGGCGCAAAAGGCACTGAAGCTTTCTTT. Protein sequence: CASMGAKGTEAFF.